This TCR beta chain was profiled in a study of response to subunit inactivated influenza vaccine. The germline V gene encodes CDR1 MNHEY and CDR2 SVGAGI. The CDR3 has 13 amino acids. V lost 3 bases and J lost 6; bases outside the gene matches: 2. Notes on the study in general: The authors suggested that every seasonal influenza vaccination recruits few new T cells.

This clonotype was seen many times. What it recognizes is unknown. A single record per CDR3 protein comes from TCRdb applying MiXCR to the RT-PCR reads. The repertoire holds about 650,000 distinct CDR3 sequences, with roughly 14% as singletons. J is TRBJ2-5 and V is TRBV6-5; the match to TRBD1 covers 9 bases. The sequence came from a man in his forties or fifties who received an inactivated influenza vaccine. Sequencing used PBMCs from blood, obtained roughly 12 days after vaccination. CDR3 sequence: CASSYDRGKTQYF. The CDR3 coding sequence is TGTGCCAGCAGTTATGACAGGGGGAAGACCCAGTACTTC.